The 5 T cell receptor beta chains below all came from one sample that was sequenced in a study of T cells in localized non-small cell lung cancer. Method: immunoSEQ multiplex PCR; TCRdb's copy keeps in-frame clones and lacks some. The repertoire has about 48,000 clones, around 77% of them found once; the top ten carry around 17%. The starting material was peripheral blood, obtained before any cancer treatment. These receptors all come from a man aged 35-75 years with stage I squamous cell lung carcinoma.

J is TRBJ1-2 and V is TRBV7-2; D gene ambiguous. V was shortened by 5 bases and J by 8 bases, with 12 bases between the two germline ends. The CDR3 consists of 12 residues. Germline loops: CDR1 SGHTA, CDR2 FQGNSA. The chain's CDR3 is CASSRLSQGYTF. The CDR3 DNA is TGTGCCAGCAGCCGCTTATCTCAGGGCTACACCTTC.

This chain links TRBV2 with TRBJ2-7; a weak D match, TRBD1 (6 bases). This CDR3 is built from 15 residues. Trimming left V 7 bases short and J 5 bases short, with 21 bases between. Germline V gene lookup returns CDR1 SNHLY and CDR2 FYNNEI. CDR3 nucleotide sequence: TGTGCCAGCACCCTCGGGGACACTGTCTGGAACGAGCAGTACTTC. Translating gives CASTLGDTVWNEQYF.

The J gene is TRBJ2-2, the V gene TRBV5-1, with 8 bases fitting TRBD1. Germline CDR1 and CDR2: SGHRS and YFSETQ. The CDR3 length is 14 residues. The V and J ends lost 3 bases and 6 bases, in that order; junction bases with no gene match: 4. The CDR3 sequence: CASSSDREAGELFF. The CDR3 DNA sequence: TGCGCCAGCAGCTCGGACAGGGAAGCCGGGGAGCTGTTTTTT.

The rearrangement links TRBV30 to TRBJ2-3, with a weak D call TRBD2 (6 bases). Germline V lookup: CDR1 GTSNPN, CDR2 SVGIG (reference sequence). V was clipped by 1 base and J by 10 bases, with 18 bases between them. The CDR3 covers 14 residues. Here the CDR3 reads CAWSDFVGGVPQYF. The DNA of the CDR3 is TGTGCCTGGAGTGATTTCGTGGGCGGGGTCCCGCAGTATTTT.

The chain combines TRBV7-3 with TRBJ1-6, with a weak D call TRBD1 (5 bases). CDR1 SGHTA and CDR2 FQGTGA come from the germline V gene. The germline V and J ends were trimmed by 6 bases and 6 bases, with 12 bases remaining between them. CDR3 length equals 14 residues. The CDR3 loop is CASRGDRRNSPLHF. The CDR3 DNA follows: TGTGCCAGCAGGGGGGACCGCCGTAATTCACCCCTCCACTTT.